Listed here are 26 T cell receptor beta chains from one sample, sequenced in a study of post-analysis software for immune sequencing data. General study results and limits: About 5 TRBV segments were more frequent in patients than controls; TRBV5-6, TRBV5-1 and TRBV20-1 belonged to this group.

The antigens of these receptors remain unknown. The authors incorporated unique molecular identifiers into the TCR beta cDNA libraries. TCRdb re-called the PCR reads with MiXCR, one entry per CDR3 protein. This sample carries hundreds of thousands of distinct CDR3 sequences, roughly three fifths of them seen once, and the ten largest clones take approximately 11%. The sequencing input was blood. The receptor source for this set is a girl between 2 and 10 years old with multiple sclerosis.

V gene TRBV2 combines with J gene TRBJ1-5, with no clear D. Germline lookup yields CDR1 SNHLY and CDR2 FYNNEI. The CDR3 loop spans 14 amino acids. V lost 3 bases to trimming and J lost 4 bases, with 10 bases between them. CDR3 sequence: CASSDRERNQPQHF. The CDR3 nucleotides read TGTGCCAGCAGTGACCGGGAAAGGAATCAGCCCCAGCATTTT.

The genes are TRBV2 and TRBJ2-3, with 9 bases fitting TRBD1. The CDR3 is 15 residues long. In germline, CDR1 is SNHLY, CDR2 FYNNEI. With V trimmed by 3 bases and J by 4 bases, 5 bases remained unmatched. The CDR3, as DNA: TGTGCCAGCAGTGATCGGGACAGGGAGGCAGATACGCAGTATTTT. Translated: CASSDRDREADTQYF.

The chain combines TRBV29-1 with TRBJ2-2; no clear D. Trimming cost V 7 bases and J 3 bases, with 15 bases left between them. This CDR3 is built from 14 residues. CDR1 is SQVTM and CDR2 is ANQGSEA in the germline V gene. CDR3 sequence (DNA): TGCAGCGCGGGCCCGAAATCGGACACCGGGGAGCTGTTTTTT. Protein: CSAGPKSDTGELFF.

This chain links TRBV11-2 with TRBJ1-6, with TRBD1 as a possible D gene (5 bases). This CDR3 is built from 14 residues. From germline, CDR1 is SGHAT and CDR2 FQNNGV. V gave up 7 bases and J gave up 5 bases, with 12 bases separating them. The CDR3: CASNTGVHNSPLHF. In DNA, the CDR3 is TGTGCCAGCAACACGGGGGTCCATAATTCACCCCTCCACTTT.

The chain joins TRBV25-1 to TRBJ2-4; D is uncertain. The length of the CDR3 is 11 residues. The ends were cut back, 2 bases at V and 13 bases at J, with 9 bases in the middle. CDR1 is MGHDK, CDR2 SYGVNS, per germline. Here the CDR3 reads CASSEMHRQYF. The CDR3 DNA reads TGTGCCAGCAGTGAAATGCACCGACAGTACTTC.

The rearrangement links TRBV2 to TRBJ2-7, with D possibly TRBD2 on 6 matching bases. V was cut by 2 bases and J by 1 base, with 12 bases left in between. Germline V CDR1 and CDR2: SNHLY, FYNNEI. The CDR3 sequence is 15 residues long. CDR3 in DNA: TGTGCCAGCAGTGAATATCGGGGGTCTTCCTACGAGCAGTACTTC. Its translation: CASSEYRGSSYEQYF.

DNA for the CDR3: TGTGCCAGTAGTATAAAAGTTCGGGGAGGCTACACCTTC. Protein: CASSIKVRGGYTF. The chain uses TRBV19 and TRBJ1-2; D not resolved. CDR1 and CDR2 (germline): LNHDA, SQIVND (reference sequence). Trimming removed 2 bases from V and 8 bases from J, with 12 bases in between. The CDR3 runs 13 residues.

V is TRBV20-1 and J is TRBJ1-4; D uncertain. The CDR3 covers 16 residues. Germline V CDR1 and CDR2: DFQATT, SNEGSKA (reference sequence). The V end lost 2 bases, the J end lost 5 bases, and 18 bases lay between the germline ends. CDR3 nucleotides: TGCAGTGCTAGAATCGTCAGGTCCGTGGGCAATGAAAAACTGTTTTTT. This translates into CSARIVRSVGNEKLFF.

This rearrangement joins TRBV3-1 to TRBJ2-7, with D tentatively TRBD1 (6 bases). Deletions cut 4 bases from V and 7 bases from J, with 23 bases between. Germline loops: CDR1 LGHDT, CDR2 YNNKEL (reference sequence). This CDR3 region has 16 residues. The CDR3 is CASSPIGQPPPREQYF. The CDR3 nucleotides are TGTGCCAGCAGCCCTATTGGACAGCCGCCCCCCCGGGAGCAGTACTTC.

The chain is built from TRBV20-1 and TRBJ2-1; 10 nucleotides agree with TRBD2. This CDR3 spans 14 amino acids. J was trimmed by 9 bases and V by 7 bases; bases with no gene match: 12. CDR1 and CDR2 from the germline V gene are DFQATT and SNEGSKA (reference sequence). CDR3 residues: CSVRFGASGSEQFF. CDR3 nucleotide sequence: TGCAGTGTCAGATTCGGGGCTAGCGGGAGTGAGCAGTTCTTC.

The chain has TRBV20-1 and TRBJ2-7, with TRBD1 as a possible D gene (6 bases). Germline V gene sequence: CDR1 DFQATT, CDR2 SNEGSKA (reference sequence). Deletions cut 5 bases from V and 2 bases from J, with 16 bases between. The CDR3 length is 14 residues. In nucleotides, the CDR3 is TGCAGTGCTTCCACAGGGTTCGCCCCCTACGAGCAGTACTTC. It encodes CSASTGFAPYEQYF.

The rearrangement links TRBV6-2 or TRBV6-3 to TRBJ2-7, with a possible D match to TRBD2 (5 bases). Germline V CDR1 and CDR2: MNHEY, SVGEGT. CDR3 length equals 12 residues. Trimming took 8 bases from V and 9 from J, leaving 17 bases between them. DNA for the CDR3: TGTGCCAGCGGCCGAGGTGGGAGTTGGCAGTACTTC. It translates to CASGRGGSWQYF.

This clonotype was detected many times. The V gene is TRBV7-6, the J gene TRBJ2-1; D unclear. The CDR3 covers 15 residues. The V gene's germline CDR1 is SGHVS and CDR2 FNYEAQ. V was trimmed by 0 bases and J by 4 bases, leaving 10 bases between them. CDR3 region: CASSLASPEYNEQFF. Here the CDR3 DNA reads TGTGCCAGCAGCTTAGCTAGCCCAGAATACAATGAGCAGTTCTTC.

Regarding this clonotype: At one end, the junction sequence differs from germline, possibly due to a read error. In nucleotides, the CDR3 is TGCCCCAGCAGCAGAGGTACTGAAGCTTTCTTT. Amino acids: CPSSRGTEAFF. The chain employs TRBV5-1 and TRBJ1-1; D uncertain. Germline V gene sequence: CDR1 SGHRS, CDR2 YFSETQ. The CDR3 spans 11 residues.

This clonotype was seen just once. The chain's CDR3 is CASTTGQLETQYF. CDR3 bases: TGTGCCAGTACCACTGGACAGCTGGAGACCCAGTACTTC. This chain uses TRBV19 with TRBJ2-5; D possibly corresponds to TRBD1 (6 bases). Deletions cut 7 bases from V and 5 bases from J, with 14 bases between. The CDR3 has 13 residues. Germline-derived CDR1 and CDR2 are LNHDA and SQIVND (reference sequence).

The chain employs TRBV4-3 and TRBJ2-3, with 10 bases fitting TRBD1. Trimming at V came to 1 base and at J to 3 bases, leaving 4 bases not matched to a gene. The CDR3 loop spans 16 amino acids. Germline V CDR1 and CDR2: LGHNA, YSLEER. The CDR3 nucleotides are TGCGCCAGCAGCCAAGCGACAGGGGGCAGGACAGATACGCAGTATTTT. It specifies CASSQATGGRTDTQYF.

This chain uses TRBV5-6 with TRBJ1-2; D gene uncertain. Trimming took 1 base from V and 0 from J, leaving 7 bases between them. The CDR3 runs 14 residues. Germline values: CDR1 SGHDT, CDR2 YYEEEE. CDR3 sequence reads: CASSLTVANYGYTF. CDR3 nucleotides: TGTGCCAGCAGCTTGACAGTCGCTAACTATGGCTACACCTTC.

This sequence joins TRBV20-1 and TRBJ2-1; TRBD2 matches 11 bases. The CDR3 is 17 residues long. V lost 3 bases to trimming and J lost 0 bases; unmatched junction nucleotides: 7. Per germline, CDR1 DFQATT and CDR2 SNEGSKA (reference sequence). The CDR3 is CSARATSGKASYNEQFF. Written as DNA, the CDR3 is TGCAGTGCTAGGGCGACTAGCGGGAAGGCCTCCTACAATGAGCAGTTCTTC.

V gene TRBV5-1 combines with J gene TRBJ2-1; 14 bases line up with TRBD2. The CDR3 has 16 residues. V lost 0 bases to trimming and J lost 8 bases; unmatched junction nucleotides: 4. The V gene's germline CDR1 is SGHRS and CDR2 YFSETQ. CDR3: CASSLAGTSGSHEQFF. CDR3 DNA sequence: TGCGCCAGCAGCTTGGCGGGGACTAGCGGGAGCCATGAGCAGTTCTTC.

The table lists this clonotype with a few counts. The rearrangement links TRBV6-2 or TRBV6-3 to TRBJ1-1, with a possible D match to TRBD1 (5 bases). V was clipped by 3 bases and J by 8 bases, with 7 bases between them. Germline assignment: CDR1 MNHEY and CDR2 SVGEGT. The CDR3 sequence is 11 residues long. Written as DNA, the CDR3 is TGTGCCAGCAGTTATTGGGGGGAAGCTTTCTTT. This encodes CASSYWGEAFF.

This clonotype was found a few times. The chain combines TRBV24-1 with TRBJ2-6; D uncertain. With 6 bases removed from V and 0 bases from J, the gap between germline ends came to 5 bases. The CDR3 runs 14 residues. The germline CDR1 and CDR2 sequences are KGHDR and SFDVKD. CDR3 nucleotide sequence: TGTGCCACCAGTACGGCCTCTGGGGCCAACGTCCTGACTTTC. Encoded protein: CATSTASGANVLTF.

The chain employs TRBV11-2 and TRBJ2-3; D might be TRBD2 (6 bases). CDR3 length equals 16 residues. V was trimmed by 1 base and J by 2 bases, leaving 13 bases between them. Germline V lookup: CDR1 SGHAT, CDR2 FQNNGV. Written as DNA, the CDR3 is TGTGCCAGCAGCTTAGTCCCCACTAGCATCACAGATACGCAGTATTTT. Its protein is CASSLVPTSITDTQYF. Full variable domain (remainder filled in from reference TRBV11-2 and TRBJ2-3): EAGVAQSPRYKIIEKRQSVAFWCNPISGHATLYWYQQILGQGPKLLIQFQNNGVVDDSQLPKDRFSAERLKGVDSTLKIQPAKLEDSAVYLCASSLVPTSITDTQYFGPGTRLTVL.

The J gene is TRBJ2-5, the V gene TRBV20-1, with 12 bases lining up with TRBD2. J lost 11 bases, V lost 2 bases, and 12 bases had no gene match. This CDR3 contains 15 residues. Germline V gene data show CDR1 as DFQATT and CDR2 as SNEGSKA (reference sequence). The CDR3, as DNA: TGCAGTGCTAGACCTAGCGGGAGGGCCCAAGATGAGCAGTACTTC. This encodes CSARPSGRAQDEQYF.

J is TRBJ2-1 and V is TRBV5-1, with 11 bases matching TRBD2. The V gene end was trimmed by 0 bases and the J gene end by 7 bases; junction bases not matched to a gene: 6. CDR1 is SGHRS, CDR2 YFSETQ, per germline. The CDR3 spans 16 residues. This chain's CDR3 is CASSLAGTSGSNEQFF. The CDR3 DNA is TGCGCCAGCAGCTTGGCCGGGACTAGCGGTTCTAATGAGCAGTTCTTC.

This CDR3 reads CASREGHSYGYTF. In DNA form, the CDR3 reads TGTGCCAGCAGGGAAGGACACAGCTATGGCTACACCTTC. The rearrangement joins TRBV7-2 to TRBJ1-2; D is perhaps TRBD1 (5 bases). The V end was cut by 6 bases, the J end by 4 bases, with 12 bases between. Germline V gene sequence: CDR1 SGHTA, CDR2 FQGNSA. The CDR3 loop spans 13 amino acids. Full variable domain (outside the CDR3, taken from reference TRBV7-2 and TRBJ1-2): GAGVSQSPSNKVTEKGKDVELRCDPISGHTALYWYRQSLGQGLEFLIYFQGNSAPDKSGLPSDRFSAERTGGSVSTLTIQRTQQEDSAVYLCASREGHSYGYTFGSGTRLTVV.

CDR3 DNA sequence: TGTGCCAGCAGCCGCTCCGGGACGGGGGAATACCGCTCTAATGAAAAACTGTTTTTT. Protein: CASSRSGTGEYRSNEKLFF. The J gene is TRBJ1-4, the V gene TRBV7-2; perhaps TRBD1 as D (5 bases). CDR3 length: 19 residues. CDR1 and CDR2 (germline): SGHTA, FQGNSA. V was cut by 5 bases and J by 3 bases, with 25 bases left in between.